This TCR beta chain stems from a study of sequential checkpoint blockade in melanoma. Whole-study context: Randomization was 1:1 between first-line nivolumab→ipilimumab and ipilimumab→nivolumab. Maintenance nivolumab came after either treatment sequence.

CDR3 length: 13 residues. The germline CDR1 and CDR2 sequences are WNHNN and SYGVQD (reference sequence). V shed 3 bases and J shed 3 bases, with 9 bases lying between them. This table comes from immunoSEQ multiplex PCR, and its TCRdb copy is limited to in-frame clones, with some not included. The repertoire includes 18,000 or so clones, over 55% of them detected once, and 21% sits in the top ten. As to treatment: randomized to nivolumab then ipilimumab (arm A) or the reverse (arm B). None of the patients previously received DNA-damaging chemotherapy. Sorted cells were live CD3+CD8+, lacking CD19 and CD56, from PBMCs.

V is TRBV10-1 and J is TRBJ2-7, with D possibly being TRBD2 (5 bases). This receptor was obtained from a human donor with melanoma. The input for sequencing was CD8+ T cells sorted from blood (inferred from file names), taken from a patient given nivolumab and ipilimumab in sequence. For the CDR3, the DNA is TGCGCCAGCAGTGAATCGAGGGTCTACGAGCAGTACTTC. It codes for CASSESRVYEQYF.